In its sample, the clone carrying this T cell receptor (beta chain) was seen many times. The record originates from a study of identical twins. TCRdb passed the 5' RACE reads through MiXCR, listing each CDR3 protein once. The data hold about 690,000 distinct CDR3 sequences, with roughly 6% observed a single time. Germline loops: CDR1 SGHRS, CDR2 YFSETQ. This CDR3 comprises 13 residues. V shed 0 bases and J shed 5 bases, with 8 bases lying between them. This TCR was sampled from a man in his late teens or twenties in good health. The J gene is TRBJ2-5, the V gene TRBV5-1, with D possibly called TRBD1 or TRBD2 (5 bases each). Source material: naive T cells sorted from blood. CDR3 residues: CASSLGDVETQYF. CDR3 nucleotides: TGCGCCAGCAGCTTGGGGGACGTGGAGACCCAGTACTTC.